This T cell receptor (beta chain) was profiled in a study of siplizumab effects on memory and regulatory T cells. Overall study findings and caveats: Neither a naive nor a memory phenotype was assignable to roughly 75-96% of proliferating CD4+ or CD8+ clones. The suppressive capacity of proliferating Tregs from siplizumab cultures remained unconfirmed. There were only a minor fraction of alloreactive clones that mapped to unstimulated subsets. Siplizumab produced a significant reduction in alloreactive sequences that were traceable to unstimulated CD4+ memory cells.

The protocol was immunoSEQ multiplex PCR, while the TCRdb copy is restricted to in-frame clones and leaves out a portion. In the table there are some 81,000 clones, just under 95% of which are singletons. V shed 6 bases and J 0 bases; nucleotides not matched to a gene: 8. The germline V gene has CDR1 SEHNR and CDR2 FQNEAQ (reference sequence). The CDR3 is 15 amino acids. Turning to this clone: No antigen is known for it.

The sample was CD8+ T cells sorted from blood. The V gene is TRBV7-9, the J gene TRBJ2-7; 7 bases line up with TRBD1. This clonotype was obtained from a human donor in good health. DNA of the CDR3: TGTGCCAGCAGGTCCACCGGGACAGTCTCCTACGAGCAGTACTTC. Its translation is CASRSTGTVSYEQYF.